Each of the 8 T cell receptor beta chains below was sequenced from the same sample in a study of T cells in Graves' hyperthyroidism and ophthalmopathy. Amplified regions were TCR beta CDR3 sequences from RNA transcripts. The study used the HTBI primer set for a first-round RT-PCR of the TCR CDR3. TCRdb redid the calling of the multiplex PCR reads with MiXCR, one entry per CDR3 protein. The sample contains hundreds of thousands of distinct CDR3 sequences, approximately 16% of which appear only once. The sample taken for sequencing was blood. Every receptor here comes from a woman aged 18-29 years with Graves' ophthalmopathy.

Ten or more counts support this clonotype. V is TRBV9 and J is TRBJ2-7, with D unresolved. Germline CDR1 SGDLS, CDR2 YYNGEE. The V gene lost 4 bases and the J gene lost 4 bases, with 12 bases spanning the gap. The CDR3 has 13 residues. The CDR3 sequence is CASSSPQSYEQYF. In nucleotides, the CDR3 is TGTGCCAGCAGCTCACCTCAGTCGTACGAGCAGTACTTC.

This clonotype was seen at least ten times. The rearrangement joins TRBV5-8 to TRBJ2-1; TRBD2 matches 14 bases. CDR3 size: 15 residues. Germline V gives CDR1 SGHTS, CDR2 YDEGEE. Losses at the gene ends were 0 bases for V and 8 bases for J; bases not matched to a gene: 1. As DNA, the CDR3 is TGTGCCAGCAGCTTGGGACTAGCGGGGGGGGATGAGCAGTTCTTC. Translation gives CASSLGLAGGDEQFF.

Details on this clonotype: A clone one base away is much larger, so this may be a read error. The genes are TRBV6-9 and TRBJ2-5, with 9 bases aligning to TRBD1. Germline values: CDR1 MNHGY, CDR2 SVAAGI. The length of the CDR3 is 16 residues. The CDR3 DNA sequence: TGTGCCGGCAGCAAAAAACCGGGACAGGGACAAGAGACCCAGTACTTC. Its translation is CAGSKKPGQGQETQYF.

This clonotype was seen only a few times. The chain combines TRBV9 with TRBJ1-6; D gene uncertain. Between the trimmed V and J ends, which lost 0 bases and 8 bases, there was a span of 6 bases. Germline-derived CDR1 and CDR2 are SGDLS and YYNGEE. The CDR3 runs 13 residues. CDR3 loop: CASSVGYDSPLHF. CDR3 coding DNA: TGTGCCAGCAGCGTAGGGTATGATTCACCCCTCCACTTT.

This clonotype was counted many times. The chain employs TRBV7-3 and TRBJ1-4; TRBD1 aligns across 12 bases. The CDR3 has 20 amino acids. V was pared by 4 bases and J by 3 bases, with 15 bases of the junction left unmatched. The germline V gene has CDR1 SGHTA and CDR2 FQGTGA. The CDR3: CASSSEPGQGAAPPNEKLFF. Written as DNA, the CDR3 is TGTGCCAGCAGCTCCGAACCGGGACAGGGGGCCGCACCACCTAATGAAAAACTGTTTTTT.

This clonotype came up many times. V gene TRBV20-1 combines with J gene TRBJ1-6, with 12 positions matching TRBD1. CDR1 and CDR2 (germline): DFQATT, SNEGSKA (reference sequence). This CDR3 is built from 13 residues. The V segment lost 4 bases and the J segment 10 bases; nucleotides outside the gene matches: 2. The CDR3 DNA is TGCAGTGCTACGGGACAGGGGGCGTCACCCCTCCACTTT. Its translation: CSATGQGASPLHF.

There are many counts of this clonotype. The chain recombines TRBV6-1 with TRBJ1-2; 9 bases map to TRBD1. The CDR3 length is 15 residues. The trim removed 6 bases at V and 0 bases at J, leaving 5 bases unmatched. Germline-derived CDR1 and CDR2 are MNHNS and SASEGT. CDR3 DNA sequence: TGTGCCAGCAGAAGGGGACAGGGAACTAACTATGGCTACACCTTC. Amino acid sequence: CASRRGQGTNYGYTF.

CDR3 nucleotide sequence: TGTGCCAGCAGCTTGTACTGGATGGGCACCGGGGAGCTGTTTTTT. Translation: CASSLYWMGTGELFF. This chain links TRBV5-6 with TRBJ2-2, with D uncertain. Germline assignment: CDR1 SGHDT and CDR2 YYEEEE. This CDR3 comprises 15 residues. The ends were cut back, 1 base at V and 4 bases at J, with 11 bases in the middle.